What follows are 29 T cell receptor delta chains derived from one specimen sequenced in a study of γδ T cells in repeated Plasmodium falciparum infection. TCRdb applied CATT to the multiplex PCR reads for clone calling. The sample contains tens of thousands of delta-chain clones, around 1.4% of which appear only once. Vgamma9/Vdelta2+ and Vdelta2-negative gammadelta T cells were flow-sorted from PBMC for bulk sequencing. Source material: gamma-delta T cells from blood. These receptor sequences come from a pool of human donors (malaria-infected and uninfected, not separated).

About this clone itself: A read error is the likely source, as a far larger clone sits one nucleotide away. Other DNA variants within this sample encode the same CDR3. This chain connects TRDV1 to TRDJ1; 9 nucleotides match TRDD3. In germline, CDR1 is TSWWSYY, CDR2 QGS. The CDR3 covers 20 residues. The CDR3 region has the DNA TGTGCTCTTGGGGAACCCTTTTCCGACTACTGGGGGAGTCTCACCGATAAGCTCATCTTT. Amino acid sequence: CALGEPFSDYWGSLTDKLIF.

Only a few counts were recorded for this clone. The likely explanation is a read error, given a far larger clone one base away. Other nucleotide sequences in the sample specify the same CDR3. The J gene is uncalled and the V gene is TRDV1; the table's D call TRDD3 went unverified against the DNA. Germline loops: CDR1 TSWWSYY, CDR2 QGS. CDR3 length: 21 amino acids. The CDR3 region is CALGEFSPAHRGFRFTDKLIF. Here the CDR3 DNA reads TGTGCTCTTGGGGAATTTAGCCCAGCACACCGGGGATTCAGATTCACCGATAAGCTCATCTTT.

On this clone: This likely came from a read error, as a far larger clone is one base away. The sample has other DNA sequences that encode this CDR3 too. The CDR3 spells CACGLLGLSEDTDKLIF. CDR3 sequence (DNA): TGTGCTTGTGGATTACTGGGCCTGTCGGAGGACACCGATAAACTCATCTTT. The genes are TRDV2 and TRDJ1, with a tentative D call TRDD3 (6 bases). The CDR3 has 17 residues. Germline V CDR1 and CDR2: GEAIGNYY, EKD.

This clone has more than one count but fewer than ten. TCRdb records a much larger clone's protein for this DNA, with a difference at residue 16 that likely arises from a read error; the protein given is the translation of the DNA. The chain recombines TRDV3 with TRDJ1; 9 nucleotides line up with TRDD3. V lost 2 bases, J lost 2 bases, and 27 bases stayed unmatched. The CDR3 spans 21 residues. Germline V gene lookup returns CDR1 TVYSNPD and CDR2 GDNSRS (reference sequence). The CDR3 reads CAFEPTWGIKATSRATDKLIF. The CDR3 nucleotides are TGTGCCTTTGAGCCGACCTGGGGGATTAAGGCCACTTCGCGGGCTACCGATAAACTCATCTTT.

Only a few counts were recorded for this clone. A far larger clone is only one base removed, so a read error is likely. The sample carries other DNA sequences with the same CDR3. The chain has TRDV1 and TRDJ1; 10 positions match TRDD3. Germline V CDR1 and CDR2: TSWWSYY, QGS. The length of the CDR3 is 22 residues. The CDR3 sequence: CALGELGPLKVLGDPNTDKLIF. The CDR3 region has the DNA TGTGCTCTTGGGGAACTTGGCCCTCTCAAAGTACTGGGGGATCCGAACACCGATAAACTCATCTTC.

With regard to this clone: This likely reflects a read error, since a far larger clone is one base away. The sample carries other DNA sequences with the same CDR3. This rearrangement joins TRDV1 to TRDJ1; 9 bases fit TRDD3. The J gene was not available in TCRdb and was assigned here by matching the DNA to germline segments. CDR1 and CDR2 from the germline V gene are TSWWSYY and QGS. The CDR3 has 22 amino acids. Here the CDR3 DNA reads TGCGCTCTTGGGGACACCCTTTATTCCATGACGTACTGGGGGACTTACACCGATAAACTCATCTTT. This translates into CALGDTLYSMTYWGTYTDKLIF.

This clone was recorded many times. This rearrangement joins TRDV2 to TRDJ3, with D maybe TRDD3 (5 bases). TCRdb records no J gene; here it was assigned by comparing the DNA to germline. V dropped 0 bases and J dropped 0 bases, with 11 bases sitting between them. The CDR3 is 18 amino acids. Germline V gene lookup returns CDR1 GEAIGNYY and CDR2 EKD. The CDR3 sequence is CACDTAGVSSWDTRQMFF. Here the CDR3 DNA reads TGTGCCTGTGACACCGCGGGGGTTAGCTCCTGGGACACCCGACAGATGTTTTTC.

This clone came up a few times. The translation of this DNA and the TCRdb protein of a much larger clone differ at residue 9, probably owing to a read error; the protein shown here is translated from the DNA. The V gene is listed as TRDV1; no J gene was called; TRDD3, the table's D call, was not compared with the DNA. The CDR3 is made up of 19 amino acids. The germline V gene encodes CDR1 TSWWSYY and CDR2 QGS. The CDR3 nucleotides read TGTGCTCTCAATCACAAGGCAAACCGGGGGATACGGCCCACCGATAAACTCACCTTT. It encodes CALNHKANRGIRPTDKLTF.

Comments on this clone: The protein in TCRdb stems from a much larger clone and differs at residue 15 from this DNA's translation, likely a read error; here the protein is translated from the DNA. The chain carries TRDV1 and TRDJ1; 12 bases are shared with TRDD3. The J gene, not given by TCRdb, was assigned here from a germline match of the nucleotide sequence. Looked up from germline, CDR1 is TSWWSYY and CDR2 is QGS. This CDR3 is built from 20 residues. The ends lost 5 bases at V and 3 bases at J; junction bases unmatched: 19. The CDR3 DNA reads TGTGCTCTTGGGCCTATGTCTACTTACTGGGGGATACTGTTCGCCGATAAACTCATCTTT. This encodes CALGPMSTYWGILFADKLIF.

A word on this clone: The TCRdb record carries a much larger clone's protein, which differs from this DNA's translation at residue 10; a read error is the likely cause, and the protein listed here is the DNA translation. J is TRDJ1 and V is TRDV2; 10 bases fit TRDD3. The J gene is not listed in TCRdb, so it was assigned here from a DNA match to germline. Germline V gene lookup returns CDR1 GEAIGNYY and CDR2 EKD. The CDR3 sequence is 20 residues long. V gave up 0 bases and J gave up 0 bases; unmatched junction bases: 15. Here the CDR3 reads CACDTDLPNPTGGYTDKLIF. In DNA form, the CDR3 reads TGTGCCTGTGACACCGATTTACCCAACCCTACTGGGGGATACACCGATAAACTCATCTTT.

With respect to this clone: The protein held in TCRdb is that of a much larger clone and does not match this DNA's translation at residue 11, likely because of a read error; the protein shown is translated from the DNA. The chain is built from TRDV2 and TRDJ1; TRDD3 is a possible D gene (6 bases). TCRdb offers no J gene call, so here the DNA was matched to germline to obtain one. The CDR3 length is 16 residues. V lost 7 bases, J lost 3 bases, and 23 bases lay in between. Looked up from germline, CDR1 is GEAIGNYY and CDR2 is EKD. The CDR3 DNA follows: TGTGCCTGGGAAGGTTGGGGATCCAACTACTCCGATAAACTCATCTTT. This translates into CAWEGWGSNYSDKLIF.

Concerning this clone itself: A far larger clone is just one base off, so this is likely a read error. Other DNA sequences of this sample code for an identical CDR3. J is TRDJ1 and V is TRDV2; D uncertain. In the absence of a J gene in TCRdb, the DNA was matched to germline to assign it here. Germline V gene lookup returns CDR1 GEAIGNYY and CDR2 EKD. This CDR3 has 16 amino acids. Trimming took off 3 bases at V and 0 bases at J, with 16 bases between the two ends. The CDR3 loop reads CACDHLDYAYTDKLIF. CDR3 in DNA: TGTGCCTGTGACCACCTGGATTATGCGTACACCGATAAACTCATCTTT.

Turning to this clone: Being one base from a much bigger clone, this may be a read error. This sample includes further DNA sequences coding for the same CDR3. The V and J genes are TRDV1 and TRDJ1; TRDD3 agrees at 7 bases. The J gene is not listed in TCRdb, so it was assigned here from a DNA match to germline. Trimming at V came to 2 bases and at J to 7 bases, leaving 13 bases not matched to a gene. The CDR3 has 16 residues. Germline V CDR1 and CDR2: TSWWSYY, QGS. The chain's CDR3 is CALGEGTGEPSGKLIF. The CDR3 bases are TGTGCTCTTGGGGAAGGAACTGGGGAACCCTCCGGTAAACTCATCTTT.

This clone turned up a few times. A single base is all that separates this from a far larger clone, so a read error is likely. At the DNA level, this CDR3 is encoded by other sequences in the same sample as well. The chain has TRDV1 and TRDJ2, with D possibly being TRDD2 (5 bases). Germline V CDR1 and CDR2: TSWWSYY, QGS. CDR3 length: 19 residues. The CDR3 is CAQLIPYAPFLTLTAQLFF. The DNA for the CDR3 is TGTGCTCAGCTAATTCCCTACGCTCCTTTCCTGACTTTGACAGCGCAACTCTTCTTT.

This clone has more than one count but fewer than ten. The V and J genes are TRDV1 and TRDJ1; the D call may be TRDD2 or TRDD3 (7 bases each). Assignment of the J gene here rests on matching the DNA to germline, because TCRdb gives none. This CDR3 has 22 amino acids. V dropped 1 base and J dropped 2 bases, with 32 bases sitting between them. CDR1 TSWWSYY and CDR2 QGS come from the germline V gene. The CDR3 protein is CALGEPKFLPDWGHRATDKLIF. The CDR3 nucleotides read TGTGCTCTTGGGGAACCAAAGTTCCTACCAGACTGGGGCCATCGAGCGACCGATAAACTCATCTTT.

This clone was seen more than once but under ten times. A far larger clone is one base from this, pointing to a likely read error. This specimen includes other DNA sequences encoding the same CDR3. The chain links TRDV2 to TRDJ1; 9 nucleotides agree with TRDD3. The J gene, not given by TCRdb, was assigned here from a germline match of the nucleotide sequence. There are 21 residues in the CDR3. The V and J ends lost 3 bases and 0 bases, in that order; junction bases with no gene match: 22. Germline V gives CDR1 GEAIGNYY, CDR2 EKD. As DNA, the CDR3 is TGTGCCTGTGACCGCTTGGTTCCTACGAGTACTGGGGGACAATACACCGATAAACTCATCTTT. As protein: CACDRLVPTSTGGQYTDKLIF.

By proportion, this clone is medium-sized. Other DNA sequences in this sample translate to the same CDR3. The rearrangement links TRDV2 to TRDJ3; weak D call: TRDD3 (6 bases). V was shortened by 3 bases and J by 0 bases, with 11 bases between the two germline ends. The CDR3 is 17 amino acids. Germline V gene lookup returns CDR1 GEAIGNYY and CDR2 EKD. CDR3 sequence reads: CACDWGPSSWDTRQMFF. CDR3 in DNA: TGTGCCTGTGACTGGGGGCCGAGCTCCTGGGACACCCGACAGATGTTTTTC.

This clone was counted at least ten times. The V call is TRDV1, the J call TRDJ1; D is unresolved. V lost 0 bases to trimming and J lost 0 bases, with 20 bases between them. Germline V lookup: CDR1 TSWWSYY, CDR2 QGS. This CDR3 contains 19 residues. Here the CDR3 reads CALGELWRKAGPYTDKLIF. The CDR3 DNA follows: TGTGCTCTTGGGGAACTATGGAGGAAGGCCGGACCGTACACCGATAAACTCATCTTT.

As to this clone: This could be a read error, since a much larger clone is one nucleotide away. The V and J genes are TRDV2 and TRDJ1, with D possibly TRDD2 on 6 matching bases. The J gene, left out of TCRdb, was set here by checking the DNA against germline. The CDR3 has 24 residues. Germline CDR1 reads GEAIGNYY; CDR2 reads EKD. Trimming removed 0 bases from V and 2 bases from J, with 39 bases in between. The CDR3 spells CACDTLKDAFHYTLPGLETDKLIF. In nucleotides, the CDR3 is TGTGCCTGTGACACCCTAAAAGACGCCTTCCATTACACACTCCCCGGGTTGGAGACCGATAAACTCATCTTT.

With respect to this clone: TCRdb pairs this DNA with a much larger clone's protein that differs at residue 8, likely a read error; the protein shown was translated from the DNA. J is TRDJ1 and V is TRDV2, with a possible D match to TRDD3 (5 bases). V was cut by 3 bases and J by 0 bases, with 16 bases left in between. The CDR3 length is 16 residues. The germline gives CDR1 GEAIGNYY, CDR2 EKD. CDR3 nucleotides: TGTGCCTGTGACGGTTTACTGGTGGATCACACCGATAAACTCATCTTT. This translates into CACDGLLVDHTDKLIF.

In its sample, this clone was seen many times. TCRdb assigns this DNA the protein of a much larger clone, which departs from its translation at residue 4; this likely reflects a read error, and the protein shown comes from translating the DNA. The V call is TRDV2, the J call TRDJ1, with TRDD3 matching over 10 bases. Germline-derived CDR1 and CDR2 are GEAIGNYY and EKD. This CDR3 contains 16 residues. CDR3 DNA: TGTGCCTGTGGCACCCTTCCCCACCTGGGGGATAATGAACTCATCTTT. It codes for CACGTLPHLGDNELIF.

This clone was picked up a small number of times. A read error likely explains this, since a far larger clone differs by one base. At the DNA level, this CDR3 is encoded by other sequences in the same sample as well. The V call is TRDV1, the J call TRDJ1, with 7 bases aligning to TRDD3. CDR3 length equals 22 residues. CDR1 TSWWSYY and CDR2 QGS come from the germline V gene. The CDR3 DNA sequence: TGTGCTCTTGGGGAACTCAAGGTACCTACTGGGGATAAGCCCGGGGACACTGATAAACTCATCTTT. Encoded protein: CALGELKVPTGDKPGDTDKLIF.

This clone was seen ten or more times. The CDR3 DNA reads as TGTGCTCTTGGGGAAAAAGGGACTGGGGGATACGACCCTGCCGACACCCGACAGATGTTTTTC. Translating gives CALGEKGTGGYDPADTRQMFF. This chain joins TRDV1 and TRDJ3; 13 bases match TRDD3. The CDR3 contains 21 residues. V shed 2 bases and J 7 bases; nucleotides not matched to a gene: 14. CDR1 and CDR2 (germline): TSWWSYY, QGS.

Comment on this clone: A far larger clone is one nucleotide away, so this likely arose from a read error. This sample includes further DNA sequences coding for the same CDR3. The V gene is TRDV1; the J gene was not called. The CDR3 has 14 amino acids. CDR1 TSWWSYY and CDR2 QGS come from the germline V gene. DNA for the CDR3: TGTGCTCTTGGGTTTCTCCACGTTCGGTATAAGCTCATCTTT. It translates to CALGFLHVRYKLIF.

On this clone: TCRdb attributes to this sequence the protein of a much larger clone, which differs from the DNA translation at residue 15; a read error is likely, and the protein displayed is translated from the DNA. TRDV2 is the V gene, and the J gene was not called; the table's D call, TRDD3, was not checked against the DNA. This CDR3 region has 16 residues. Germline loops: CDR1 GEAIGNYY, CDR2 EKD. CDR3: CACDSLLGDTHDKLTF. Written as DNA, the CDR3 is TGTGCCTGTGACTCCTTACTGGGGGATACCCACGATAAACTCACCTTT.

Concerning this clone itself: The mismatch at residue 15 between this DNA's translation and the TCRdb protein of a much larger clone likely reflects a read error; the protein shown is translated from the DNA. The chain has TRDV2 and TRDJ1; 9 bases agree with TRDD3. After removal of 3 bases from V and 1 base from J, the junction contained 23 bases not matched to a gene. Looked up from germline, CDR1 is GEAIGNYY and CDR2 is EKD. The CDR3 consists of 21 residues. CDR3 DNA: TGTGCCTGTGACCAGGGACAATTACTGGGGGACCACTTGAGTACCACCGATAAACTCATCTTT. Translation gives CACDQGQLLGDHLSTTDKLIF.

In its sample, this clone ranks as medium-sized. Other nucleotide sequences from this sample produce the same CDR3. The genes are TRDV2 and TRDJ1; unclear D gene. Germline V lookup: CDR1 GEAIGNYY, CDR2 EKD. With 3 bases removed from V and 0 bases from J, the gap between germline ends came to 16 bases. The CDR3 is made up of 16 amino acids. The CDR3 nucleotides are TGTGCCTGTGACCACCTGGATTACGCGTACACCGATAAACTCATCTTT. Protein sequence: CACDHLDYAYTDKLIF.

This clone has only a few counts. TCRdb attributes to this sequence the protein of a much larger clone, which differs from the DNA translation at residue 8; a read error is likely, and the protein displayed is translated from the DNA. The chain uses TRDV1 and TRDJ1, with D perhaps matching TRDD1 (6 bases). In the absence of a J gene in TCRdb, the DNA was matched to germline to assign it here. The CDR3 totals 19 residues. Germline lookup yields CDR1 TSWWSYY and CDR2 QGS. The CDR3 loop reads CALGEIWSPRNTYTDKLIF. As DNA, the CDR3 is TGCGCTCTTGGGGAAATATGGTCCCCCCGAAATACTTACACCGATAAACTCATCTTT.

This clone was recorded a few times. A far larger clone is only one base removed, so a read error is likely. Other DNA sequences from this sample encode an identical CDR3 as well. The chain links TRDV2 to TRDJ3, with D possibly matching TRDD3 (6 bases). The J gene was not available in TCRdb and was assigned here by matching the DNA to germline segments. This CDR3 has 19 amino acids. Germline CDR1 GEAIGNYY, CDR2 EKD. The CDR3 sequence is CACDTVVGASSWDTRQMFF. The CDR3 region has the DNA TGCGCCTGTGACACCGTCGTGGGGGCAAGCTCCTGGGACACCCGACAGATGTTTTTC.